The T cell receptor (beta chain) under discussion was sequenced for a study of blood T cells in healthy people across ages. Next came a second PCR, run for about 6 to 11 cycles, which used a sample-barcoded 5' primer along with a J-beta primer mix. TCRdb used MiXCR to reprocess the 5' RACE reads, holding one entry per CDR3 protein. Of approximately 800,000 distinct CDR3 sequences in the sample, about 55% are singletons; the top ten hold 41%. This clonotype was recorded once. An end of the junction does not agree with germline; a read error may underlie this. This CDR3 has 17 residues. Germline loops: CDR1 ENHRY, CDR2 SYGVKD.

The clonotype was recovered from an older man in good health. Sequencing was done on a sample of blood. The V gene is TRBV10-3, the J gene TRBJ1-6; 10 bases align to TRBD1. The CDR3 DNA sequence: TGTGCCATCAGTAGAGGCTCCGGGACAGGGGCGAATTCACCCCCCCACTTT. Translated, it gives CAISRGSGTGANSPPHF.